The entry that follows covers one T cell receptor beta chain sequence. The sort gate was single viable CD3+CD4+CD8-CD45RO+ cells for memory CD4+ T cells. CD4+ T cells were isolated by positive magnetic selection. The data stem from a study of memory CD4+ T cells and cytomegalovirus serostatus. Study-level information: Donors were healthy Belgian adults, several CMV seropositive and approximately 25 seronegative.

This table comes from immunoSEQ multiplex PCR, and its TCRdb copy is limited to in-frame clones, with some not included. The top ten clones hold around 1.9% of a sample with about 44,000 clones, around 80% of them seen once. Per the germline V gene, CDR1 is MDHEN and CDR2 is SYDVKM. The CDR3 has 12 residues. Between the trimmed V and J ends, which lost 6 bases and 3 bases, there was a span of 8 bases. This receptor was identified in an adult in good health and CMV-seronegative. The sample consisted of memory CD4+ T cells from blood. The chain joins TRBV28 to TRBJ1-2, with D possibly matching TRBD1 (5 bases). The CDR3 region has the DNA TGTGCCAGCAGCTCGGGGGACTATGGCTACACCTTC. Protein sequence: CASSSGDYGYTF.